This TCR beta chain was identified during a study of cytomegalovirus exposure and HLA in healthy donors. Findings of the study overall: The dataset shows that most TCR sequences were rare, while some public TCRs occurred in many donors. In vitro, three CMV-associated chains proved specific for CMV antigens.

Notes on this clone: No antigen is known for it. Different DNA sequences within this sample yield the same CDR3.

Germline V CDR1 and CDR2: KGHSH, LQKENI. This CDR3 region has 14 residues. Between the trimmed V and J ends, which lost 3 bases and 1 base, there was a span of 10 bases. Some clones are missing from TCRdb's copy, which holds only in-frame ones; the method was immunoSEQ multiplex PCR. The data contain 100,000 to 150,000 clones, around 90% of them singletons. A 120-subject validation cohort, separate from the roughly 670-subject first cohort, supplied the donors. Input material: PBMCs. This TCR derives from a woman under 30 in good health and CMV-seronegative. The chain uses TRBV18 and TRBJ2-7; weak D call: TRBD1 (5 bases). CDR3 sequence (DNA): TGTGCCAGCTCACCGGGGCAGGGTTCCTACGAGCAGTACTTC. As protein: CASSPGQGSYEQYF.